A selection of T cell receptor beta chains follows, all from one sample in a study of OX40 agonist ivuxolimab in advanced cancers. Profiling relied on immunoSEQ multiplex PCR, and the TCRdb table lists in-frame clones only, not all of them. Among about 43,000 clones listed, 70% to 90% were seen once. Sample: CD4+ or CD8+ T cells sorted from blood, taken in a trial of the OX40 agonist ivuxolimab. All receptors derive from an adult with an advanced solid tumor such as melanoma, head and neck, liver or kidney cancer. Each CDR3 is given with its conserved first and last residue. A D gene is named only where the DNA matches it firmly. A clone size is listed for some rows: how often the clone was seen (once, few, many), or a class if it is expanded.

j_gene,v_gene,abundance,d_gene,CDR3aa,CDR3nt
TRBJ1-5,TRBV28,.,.,CASSLGSTFESPQHF,TGTGCCAGCAGTTTGGGCTCAACCTTTGAATCACCCCAGCATTTT
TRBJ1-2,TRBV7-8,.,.,CASNLGAAGSILGYGYTF,TGTGCCAGCAACCTAGGGGCGGCAGGGAGTATTCTTGGCTATGGCTACACCTTC
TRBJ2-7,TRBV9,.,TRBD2,CASSVAAGGLYEQYF,TGTGCCAGCAGCGTAGCGGCGGGGGGACTATACGAGCAGTACTTC
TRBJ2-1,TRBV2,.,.,CASSVAGDYNEQFF,TGTGCCAGCAGTGTAGCAGGGGATTACAATGAGCAGTTCTTC
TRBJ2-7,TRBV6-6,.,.,CATTWGTEQYF,TGTGCCACCACGTGGGGGACCGAGCAGTACTTC
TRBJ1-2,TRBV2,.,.,CASSEGPANYGYTF,TGTGCCAGCAGTGAAGGGCCCGCAAACTATGGCTACACCTTC
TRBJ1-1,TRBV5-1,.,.,CASSLGHNTEAFF,TGCGCCAGCAGCTTGGGTCACAACACTGAAGCTTTCTTT
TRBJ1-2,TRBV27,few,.,CASSLVRGAYGYTF,TGTGCCAGCAGTTTGGTCAGGGGTGCCTATGGCTACACCTTC
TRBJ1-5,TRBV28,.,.,CASSLLGGRVDQPQHF,TGTGCCAGCAGTTTATTAGGGGGACGGGTCGACCAGCCCCAGCATTTT
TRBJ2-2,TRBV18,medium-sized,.,CASSPNTGELFF,TGTGCCAGCTCACCTAACACCGGGGAGCTGTTTTTT
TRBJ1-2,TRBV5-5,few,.,CASSFSTGGYGYTF,TGTGCCAGCAGCTTTTCGACCGGAGGGTATGGCTACACCTTC
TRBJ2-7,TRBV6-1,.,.,CASSDYEQYF,TGTGCCAGCAGTGATTACGAGCAGTACTTC
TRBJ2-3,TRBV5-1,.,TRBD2,CASSLVGTSASSTDTQYF,TGCGCCAGCAGCTTGGTGGGGACTAGCGCCTCTAGCACAGATACGCAGTATTTT
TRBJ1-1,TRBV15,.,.,CATSRDFGHPGAFF,TGTGCCACCAGCAGAGATTTTGGACACCCTGGGGCTTTCTTT
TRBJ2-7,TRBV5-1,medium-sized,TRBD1,CASSSLDRDDEQYF,TGCGCCAGCAGCTCCCTTGACAGGGACGACGAGCAGTACTTC
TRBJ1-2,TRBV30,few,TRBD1,CAWSVIGLGLDRGNYGYTF,TGTGCCTGGAGTGTAATCGGCCTTGGTCTTGACAGGGGGAACTATGGCTACACCTTC
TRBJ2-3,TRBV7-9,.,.,CASSFRDGSTDTQYF,TGTGCCAGCAGCTTTAGGGACGGAAGCACAGATACGCAGTATTTT
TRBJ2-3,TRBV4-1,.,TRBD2,CASSQTPGLAGPDTQYF,TGCGCCAGCAGCCAAACCCCGGGACTAGCGGGACCAGATACGCAGTATTTT
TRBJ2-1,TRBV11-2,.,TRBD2,CASSPGTSVHNEQFF,TGTGCCAGCAGCCCCGGGACTAGCGTTCATAATGAGCAGTTCTTC
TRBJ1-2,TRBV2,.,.,CASSESPMGANYGYTF,TGTGCCAGCAGTGAATCCCCCATGGGCGCTAACTATGGCTACACCTTC
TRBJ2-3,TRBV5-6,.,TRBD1,CASSLWDRSLTDTQYF,TGTGCCAGCAGCTTGTGGGACAGGAGCCTCACAGATACGCAGTATTTT
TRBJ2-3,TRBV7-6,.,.,CASSSGSVTDTQYF,TGTGCCAGCAGCTCGGGATCGGTCACAGATACGCAGTATTTT
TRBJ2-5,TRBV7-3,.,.,CASSVGPQETQYF,TGTGCCAGCAGCGTGGGGCCCCAAGAGACCCAGTACTTC
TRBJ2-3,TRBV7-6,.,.,CASSLASRGDTQYF,TGTGCCAGCAGCTTAGCTTCGAGGGGAGATACGCAGTATTTT
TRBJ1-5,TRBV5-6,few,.,CASSLEGSNQPQHF,TGTGCCAGCAGTCTCGAGGGGAGCAATCAGCCCCAGCATTTT
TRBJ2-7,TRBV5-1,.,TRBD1,CASSADRVPYEQYF,TGCGCCAGCAGCGCGGACAGGGTGCCCTACGAGCAGTACTTC
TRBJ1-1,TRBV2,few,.,CASRPTGNTEAFF,TGTGCCAGCAGGCCTACAGGGAACACTGAAGCTTTCTTT
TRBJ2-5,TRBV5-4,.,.,CASSSQWQEGETQYF,TGTGCCAGCAGCTCGCAATGGCAGGAAGGAGAGACCCAGTACTTC
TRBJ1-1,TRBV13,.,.,CASSLTGPTEAFF,TGTGCCAGCAGCTTAACCGGGCCAACTGAAGCTTTCTTT
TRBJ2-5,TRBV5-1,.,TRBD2,CASSLGTSGRKTQYF,TGCGCCAGCAGCTTGGGGACTAGCGGGAGGAAGACCCAGTACTTC
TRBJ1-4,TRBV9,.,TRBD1,CASSVEGGLDEKLFF,TGTGCCAGCAGCGTAGAAGGGGGCTTGGATGAAAAACTGTTTTTT
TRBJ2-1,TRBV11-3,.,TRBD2,CASSLAAGGPEQFF,TGTGCCAGCAGCTTAGCGGCGGGGGGCCCCGAGCAGTTCTTC
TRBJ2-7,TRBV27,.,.,CASSLGTSYEQYF,TGTGCCAGCAGTCTGGGGACATCCTACGAGCAGTACTTC
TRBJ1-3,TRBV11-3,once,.,CASSTGTDSGNTIYF,TGTGCCAGCAGCACCGGGACGGACTCTGGAAACACCATATATTTT
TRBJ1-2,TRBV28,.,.,CASSPVGGDYGYTF,TGTGCCAGCAGCCCTGTCGGGGGTGACTATGGCTACACCTTC
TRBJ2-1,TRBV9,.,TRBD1,CASSVAGGPYNEQFF,TGTGCCAGCAGCGTGGCAGGGGGTCCCTACAATGAGCAGTTCTTC
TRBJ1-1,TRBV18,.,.,CASSLSGALNTEAFF,TGTGCCAGCTCACTCTCGGGGGCCTTAAACACTGAAGCTTTCTTT
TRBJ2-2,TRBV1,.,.,CTSSQGASSNTGELFF,TGCACCAGCAGCCAAGGCGCGTCTTCGAACACCGGGGAGCTGTTTTTT
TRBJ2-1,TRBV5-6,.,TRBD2,CASMAGGLNEQFF,TGTGCCAGCATGGCGGGAGGACTGAATGAGCAGTTCTTC